This T cell receptor (beta chain) comes out of a study of blood T cell repertoires in COVID-19. The data were produced by immunoSEQ multiplex PCR, yet TCRdb's version contains in-frame clones alone and is incomplete. The sample records around 270,000 clones, roughly 85% being singletons. J was trimmed by 1 base and V by 6 bases; bases with no gene match: 9. Per the germline V gene, CDR1 is SEHNR and CDR2 is FQNEAQ (reference sequence). CDR3 size: 16 residues. Participants, roughly 18 to 100 years old, spanned approximately 25 US areas. Sequencing was done on a sample of PBMCs or T cells enriched from blood (not recorded which). This TCR was sampled from a woman aged 25 to 39 who had recovered from COVID-19. This chain joins TRBV7-9 and TRBJ2-7; 10 positions match TRBD2. CDR3 sequence reads: CASRASGRGESYEQYF. The CDR3 region has the DNA TGTGCCAGCAGGGCTAGCGGGAGAGGGGAGTCCTACGAGCAGTACTTC.